This T cell receptor beta chain was observed in a study of cytomegalovirus exposure and HLA in healthy donors. Regarding the study as a whole: Later work found most CMV-associated TCR beta chains apparently HLA-restricted.

The ends were cut back, 1 base at V and 4 bases at J, with 9 bases in the middle. Germline assignment: CDR1 LGHNA and CDR2 YSLEER. The length of the CDR3 is 14 residues. 13 Jbeta primers and 60 Vbeta primers were used for the PCR. This table comes from immunoSEQ multiplex PCR, and its TCRdb copy is limited to in-frame clones, with some not included. This table has over 100,000 clones, over 65% appearing once. With regard to this clone: Antigen: not known.

This TCR came from a man in his forties in good health and CMV-seronegative. The sequenced sample consisted of PBMCs. The rearrangement uses TRBV4-3 and TRBJ2-3, with D uncertain. CDR3 sequence: CASSQVSLSDTQYF. The CDR3 coding sequence is TGCGCCAGCAGCCAAGTGTCCCTATCAGATACGCAGTATTTT.